This T cell receptor (beta chain) was profiled in a study of blood T cell repertoires in COVID-19. The CDR3 is 16 residues long. V lost 2 bases, J lost 2 bases, and 13 bases lay in between. Germline CDR1 is SGHKS and CDR2 is YYEKEE (reference sequence). Cohort 3 recovery required two negative PCRs, clearance, or symptom resolution. Methods used by the authors: From reference gene primer amplification, estimates of nucleated cell counts were derived. Repertoires were generated with immunoSEQ multiplex PCR, while TCRdb's copy carries only in-frame clones and drops some. The V and J calls and clone size come from that table; D and trimming were worked out from the DNA. The repertoire holds around 210,000 clones, with roughly 90% as singletons.

This chain links TRBV5-5 with TRBJ1-4; D remains ambiguous. The receptor comes from a woman between 18 and 29 years old who had recovered from COVID-19. Sequencing input: PBMCs or T cells enriched from blood (not recorded which). CDR3 sequence (DNA): TGTGCCAGCAGCTTCGGCGACGCGGTCACTAATGAAAAACTGTTTTTT. It specifies CASSFGDAVTNEKLFF.